The 16 T cell receptor beta chains reported below all come from one sample, sequenced in a study of blood T cell repertoires in COVID-19. TCRdb's table, derived via immunoSEQ multiplex PCR, lists solely in-frame clones and lacks some. The sample records nearly 110,000 clones, 60% to 80% being singletons. What was sequenced was peripheral blood. The source is a human donor with acute or convalescent COVID-19. The donor label of this sample is uncertain.

This clone was seen repeatedly, ten times or more. Other DNA sequences of this sample code for an identical CDR3. The rearrangement uses TRBV18 and TRBJ2-7, with D possibly being TRBD1 (6 bases). The CDR3 length is 13 residues. V lost 2 bases, J lost 7 bases, and 12 bases lay in between. Germline assignment: CDR1 KGHSH and CDR2 LQKENI. CDR3 sequence reads: CASSPGTQREQYF. In nucleotides, the CDR3 is TGTGCCAGCTCACCAGGGACACAAAGGGAGCAGTACTTC.

The rearrangement links TRBV6-5 to TRBJ1-6; 11 nucleotides align to TRBD1. Germline V CDR1 and CDR2: MNHEY, SVGAGI. The V gene end was trimmed by 7 bases and the J gene end by 7 bases; junction bases not matched to a gene: 3. This CDR3 region has 14 residues. The CDR3: CASTWDRGNSPLHF. In DNA, the CDR3 is TGTGCCAGCACCTGGGACAGGGGGAATTCACCCCTCCACTTT.

The chain uses TRBV30 and TRBJ2-1, with 13 bases identical to TRBD2. V was clipped by 3 bases and J by 8 bases; unmatched bases: 4. This CDR3 contains 14 residues. Germline-derived CDR1 and CDR2 are GTSNPN and SVGIG (reference sequence). DNA for the CDR3: TGTGCCTGGAGAACTAGCGGGGGGGCCCATGAGCAGTTCTTC. This encodes CAWRTSGGAHEQFF.

CDR3: CASSPRTSLQGDTQYF. DNA of the CDR3: TGTGCCAGCTCACCCAGGACTAGCCTACAGGGGGATACGCAGTATTTT. The genes are TRBV18 and TRBJ2-3; D perhaps matches TRBD2 (8 bases). Germline V gene sequence: CDR1 KGHSH, CDR2 LQKENI. This CDR3 has 16 residues. The V end lost 3 bases, the J end lost 6 bases, and 19 bases lay between the germline ends.

J is TRBJ1-5 and V is TRBV15, with a possible D match to TRBD1 (5 bases). CDR3 length: 20 amino acids. Germline V gives CDR1 LNHNV, CDR2 YYDKDF (reference sequence). V was shortened by 0 bases and J by 1 base, with 22 bases between the two germline ends. Written as DNA, the CDR3 is TGTGCCACCAGCAGAGATCGTTTGGGCAGGGAACGAGGAAGCAATCAGCCCCAGCATTTT. Translating gives CATSRDRLGRERGSNQPQHF.

This clone has more than one count but fewer than ten. V usage is TRBV29-1 and J usage is TRBJ2-1, with 7 bases identical to TRBD2. Trimming at V came to 7 bases and at J to 6 bases, leaving 12 bases not matched to a gene. The CDR3 has 14 residues. Germline loops: CDR1 SQVTM, CDR2 ANQGSEA. The CDR3 sequence: CSADISAGFNEQFF. DNA for the CDR3: TGCAGCGCTGATATTTCAGCGGGGTTCAATGAGCAGTTCTTC.

Points on this clone: Lacking the conserved final phenylalanine or tryptophan, this CDR3 likely reflects a read error. No DNA is shown, since the ends of the CDR3 on it are uncertain; the CDR3 is the one TCRdb lists. The chain couples TRBV12-5 to TRBJ2-7; the table assigns TRBD2, which was not confirmed against the DNA. Including both end residues, the CDR3 is 11 amino acids long. CDR1 is LGHNT and CDR2 is FRNRAP in the germline V gene. The CDR3 sequence is CASGPRRLRYL.

This clone was seen just once. The rearrangement links TRBV9 to TRBJ2-3; TRBD2 aligns across 10 bases. V trimming: 2 bases; J trimming: 1 base; junction bases outside the gene matches: 4. Per germline, CDR1 SGDLS and CDR2 YYNGEE. This CDR3 has 16 residues. CDR3 nucleotide sequence: TGTGCCAGCAGCGTTCCCCTAGCGGGGGGCACAGATACGCAGTATTTT. Translated: CASSVPLAGGTDTQYF.

V is TRBV6-5 and J is TRBJ2-2, with 7 positions matching TRBD1. This CDR3 is 15 amino acids long. Germline-derived CDR1 and CDR2 are MNHEY and SVGAGI. The V segment lost 4 bases and the J segment 12 bases; nucleotides outside the gene matches: 14. CDR3: CASSSPKGGVLKLFF. CDR3 bases: TGTGCCAGCAGTTCCCCCAAAGGGGGCGTTTTGAAGCTGTTTTTT.

This clone was counted at least ten times. A junction end diverges from the germline sequence, so it may reflect a read error. The chain joins TRBV7-6 to TRBJ1-3, with 8 bases that match TRBD1. The CDR3 totals 19 residues. Germline V gives CDR1 SGHVS, CDR2 FNYEAQ. The CDR3 region has the DNA TGTGCCAGCAGCCTAGCTGATTATTCGGCCAGGGGGCCTGGAAACACCATATATTTT. It encodes CASSLADYSARGPGNTIYF. Full variable domain (remainder filled in from reference TRBV7-6 and TRBJ1-3): GAGVSQSPRYKVTKRGQDVALRCDPISGHVSLYWYRQALGQGPEFLTYFNYEAQQDKSGLPNDRFSAERPEGSISTLTIQRTEQRDSAMYRCASSLADYSARGPGNTIYFGEGSWLTVV.

The chain uses TRBV9 and TRBJ1-6, with a weak D call TRBD1 (5 bases). V lost 2 bases and J 7 bases, leaving 13 bases between the germline ends. Germline CDR1 is SGDLS and CDR2 is YYNGEE. The length of the CDR3 is 15 residues. CDR3 bases: TGTGCCAGCAGCGTTGAAGGGGCGCGAAATTCACCCCTCCACTTT. Protein product: CASSVEGARNSPLHF.

The rearrangement uses TRBV19 and TRBJ2-5, with 8 positions matching TRBD1. The CDR3 loop spans 16 amino acids. After removal of 6 bases from V and 4 bases from J, the junction contained 13 bases not matched to a gene. From germline, CDR1 is LNHDA and CDR2 SQIVND (reference sequence). The CDR3 here is CASRPTGGPFIETQYF. Here the CDR3 DNA reads TGTGCCAGTAGGCCCACAGGGGGGCCCTTTATAGAGACCCAGTACTTC.

A remark on this clone: Distinct nucleotide sequences in the sample also encode this CDR3. The CDR3 sequence is CATSDPGLAGGNEQFF. In DNA, the CDR3 is TGTGCCACCAGTGACCCCGGACTAGCGGGGGGCAATGAGCAGTTCTTC. This chain joins TRBV24-1 and TRBJ2-1, with 14 bases lining up with TRBD2. The CDR3 is 16 residues long. The J segment lost 6 bases and the V segment lost 4 bases, leaving 4 bases of the junction unmatched. Germline-derived CDR1 and CDR2 are KGHDR and SFDVKD.

J is TRBJ1-3 and V is TRBV3-1 (or the pseudogene TRBV3-2); D not certain. The CDR3 is made up of 14 amino acids. Germline CDR1 reads LGHDT; CDR2 reads YNNKEL (reference sequence). V dropped 6 bases and J dropped 0 bases, with 9 bases sitting between them. This CDR3 is CASSQTGSGNTIYF. In nucleotides, the CDR3 is TGTGCCAGCAGTCAGACTGGCTCTGGAAACACCATATATTTT.

The chain is built from TRBV2 and TRBJ1-1; 11 nucleotides agree with TRBD1. Looked up from germline, CDR1 is SNHLY and CDR2 is FYNNEI. This CDR3 has 14 amino acids. The trim removed 10 bases at V and 0 bases at J, leaving 4 bases unmatched. The DNA of the CDR3 is TGTGCCACGCGGACAGGGGGCATGAACACTGAAGCTTTCTTT. Translating gives CATRTGGMNTEAFF.

The rearrangement uses TRBV9 and TRBJ2-5, with D possibly TRBD2 on 6 matching bases. The V and J ends lost 4 bases and 2 bases respectively, with 18 bases between them. The CDR3 is 16 residues long. Germline CDR1 SGDLS, CDR2 YYNGEE. As DNA, the CDR3 is TGTGCCAGCAGCCCCGCTTCGGGGGTGGGGCAAGAGACCCAGTACTTC. It translates to CASSPASGVGQETQYF.